The sequence of this T cell receptor (beta chain) was determined in a study of T cells after yellow fever vaccination. Trimming removed 2 bases at V and 5 bases at J, with 6 bases between. This CDR3 comprises 13 residues. Germline CDR1 is LGHDT and CDR2 is YNNKEL (reference sequence). This clonotype came up many times. One entry per CDR3 protein results from TCRdb running MiXCR on the 5' RACE reads. This sample has some 550,000 distinct CDR3 sequences, with 19% found just once. This rearrangement joins TRBV3-1 to TRBJ2-2; D is uncertain. The origin of this receptor is a man younger than 45 who received the YFV17D yellow fever vaccine. Sequenced material: PBMCs, taken 15 days after the yellow fever booster vaccination. CDR3 residues: CASSQRETGELFF. In DNA, the CDR3 is TGTGCCAGCAGCCAAAGGGAAACCGGGGAGCTGTTTTTT.